The entry that follows covers one TCR beta chain sequence. Its antigen is not identified. This entry comes from a study of blood T cells in healthy people across ages. In the study overall: When template switching was applied, about one barcoded beta molecule was captured per two T cells.

Per the germline V gene, CDR1 is MNHEY and CDR2 is SMNVEV (reference sequence). CDR3 length equals 14 residues. V shed 5 bases, J shed 8 bases, and the junction held 8 bases outside the gene matches. A second PCR, run for 7 to 11 cycles, used a sample-barcoded 5' primer plus a J-beta primer mix. One entry per CDR3 protein results from TCRdb running MiXCR on the 5' RACE reads. The sample carries about 760,000 distinct CDR3 sequences, more than 50% recorded once. Findings of the study overall: Unsorted PBMC material precluded a definitive naive versus antigen-experienced comparison. Comparison with aged donors showed that long-lived donors had more naive CD4+ cells and higher diversity.

The sequenced material came from blood. This chain joins TRBV27 and TRBJ2-1; 8 bases are shared with TRBD1. The clonotype comes from a man aged 40-55 years in good health. The CDR3 region has the DNA TGTGCCAGCAGTACACCAGGGGGCTGGGATGAGCAGTTCTTC. Protein: CASSTPGGWDEQFF.